A single T cell receptor beta chain is shown here with its context. What this receptor recognizes is not known. No qualities accompany the bases; no much larger clone lies one base away. The CDR3 has 13 amino acids, counting the end cysteine and phenylalanine. This entry keeps only the CDR3 DNA: 39 bases, framed from base 1. Per the germline V gene, ENHRY is the CDR1 and SYGVKD is the CDR2. Relative to germline, V is 10 bases shorter and J is 7 bases shorter, with 19 bases between their ends. The source of the sample is a study of T cell responses to AZD1222 COVID-19 vaccine (dated by TCRdb to the early 2020s). General notes on the study: AZD1222 recipients given second doses at about 4 weeks or at about 12 weeks were pooled, since spike-specific TCR depth and breadth were not found to differ between the two schedules. TCR sequencing was performed for roughly 250 trial participants, of whom some 200 were given two doses of AZD1222 and approximately 26 were given two doses of MenACWY control vaccine. Enrollment into the trials was organized by age into subgroups of 18-55, 56-69 and 70-plus years, and those subgroups contained approximately 150, 30 and 60 TCR-sequenced participants, respectively.

The sample's time point label is to be understood as: baseline before first vaccination. Vaccinee samples were obtained from the UK trials COV001 and COV002, which included a single-blind randomized controlled phase 2/3 trial of AZD1222 (ChAdOx1 nCoV-19) in healthy adults. For TCRbeta chain sequencing, PBMC samples were collected from trial participants at day 0 and at day 28 after the second dose. The CDR3 regions of human TCRbeta chains were analyzed by immunosequencing. The authors processed their data as follows. TCRs in the repertoires were matched against a reference library of SARS-CoV-2-specific TCRs that had been generated with the MIRA antigen-specificity platform. Breadth was defined as the fraction of unique TCRs that were SARS-CoV-2-associated, and depth was defined as the fraction of total T cells that were SARS-CoV-2-associated. Using the MIRA data, every spike-specific TCR was mapped to the spike region that the TCR reacted to and assigned to either a CD4 or a CD8 class. Log10-transformed breadth and depth values were compared by one-way ANOVA with Sidak's multiple comparisons tests. Sourced from immuneACCESS, this table was stored by TCRdb with only in-frame sequences that have V and J called. A share of the clones is absent; for the studies checked, an unresolved V gene accounts for under half, and the remainder has no known explanation. The V and J calls and clone size were taken over from that table, and D and trimming were inferred from the DNA. The sample table contains roughly 100,000 clones; only one count was recorded for less than 90% of them. 15% to 20% of the sample is held by the ten biggest clonotypes.

Findings and caveats that apply to the study as a whole: Reportedly, almost half of the unique spike-specific TCRs recognized epitopes lying outside the regions that are mutated in the B.1.351 and B.1.1.7 variants. Because no day 14 peak-response samples were available, repertoires were characterized only after the peak T cell response. In the small 56-69-year group, the increase in depth fell short of significance, most likely because of low power. A significant rise in spike-specific TCR breadth and depth was observed after two AZD1222 doses relative to day 0 and relative to MenACWY recipients. CD4 TCRs associated with the vaccine covered the entire spike protein, and the dominant responses were in regions 160-218 and 743-854. Most participants were white British and females outnumbered males, and the authors suggested that clonal diversity may have been underestimated. Conclusions about previously exposed vaccinees are limited, since just 5 or 6 AZD1222 recipients were seropositive for SARS-CoV-2 at baseline.

The source was peripheral blood, collected on day 0 of AZD1222 vaccination. The clonotype comes from an adult in good health. The sequence joins TRBV10-3 to TRBJ1-1; a tentative D call is TRBD1 (5 bases match). CDR3 loop: CATRPGRVDEAFF. The DNA is TGTGCCACCCGGCCCGGCAGGGTTGATGAAGCTTTCTTT.